This passage covers 12 T cell receptor beta chains from one sample sequenced in a study of T-cell reconstitution after alpha-beta-depleted transplantation in children. Preparation of the TCRbeta library used unique molecular identifiers. TCRdb independently ran MiXCR on the PCR reads; one entry per CDR3 protein. The sample has a few hundred thousand distinct CDR3 sequences, around 12% seen once. This sample comprised PBMCs from the stem cell graft donor, obtained from the stem cell graft. The receptor set was obtained from a human donor who donated a stem cell graft to a child with combined immunodeficiency.

Ten or more counts support this clonotype. The CDR3 sequence is CATSDFMDSGAQETQYF. CDR3 nucleotides: TGTGCCACCAGTGATTTCATGGATAGCGGGGCGCAAGAGACCCAGTACTTC. V usage is TRBV24-1 and J usage is TRBJ2-5; 8 bases agree with TRBD2. Germline assignment: CDR1 KGHDR and CDR2 SFDVKD. This CDR3 spans 17 amino acids. Unmatched junction bases numbered 8, after V lost 1 base and J lost 2 bases.

This chain uses TRBV9 with TRBJ1-4; D is undetermined. The germline V gene has CDR1 SGDLS and CDR2 YYNGEE. This CDR3 has 15 amino acids. The ends were cut back, 0 bases at V and 0 bases at J, with 6 bases in the middle. The CDR3 loop is CASSVGQTTNEKLFF. CDR3 nucleotide sequence: TGTGCCAGCAGCGTAGGCCAGACAACTAATGAAAAACTGTTTTTT.

In its sample, this clonotype was seen a few times. This chain links TRBV3-1 with TRBJ2-1; no clear D gene. The V and J ends lost 0 bases and 6 bases respectively, with 9 bases between them. Looked up from germline, CDR1 is LGHDT and CDR2 is YNNKEL (reference sequence). The CDR3 sequence is 14 residues long. The CDR3 DNA reads TGTGCCAGCAGCCAAGATCCTAGGAGCAATGAGCAGTTCTTC. Residues: CASSQDPRSNEQFF.

This clonotype occurred many times. The chain combines TRBV29-1 with TRBJ2-7; D not certain. Germline V gene sequence: CDR1 SQVTM, CDR2 ANQGSEA. This CDR3 is built from 10 residues. The CDR3 region is CSVGSYEQYF. The DNA for the CDR3 is TGCAGTGTGGGTTCCTACGAGCAGTACTTC.

This clonotype was seen ten or more times. A junction boundary mismatches the germline segment, possibly from a read error. The rearrangement links TRBV29-1 to TRBJ1-1; D gene ambiguous. The CDR3 extends over 11 amino acids. Germline V gives CDR1 SQVTM, CDR2 ANQGSEA. Here the CDR3 reads CSVEDRRAVNF. In DNA form, the CDR3 reads TGCAGCGTTGAAGATAGGAGGGCAGTCAACTTT.

V is TRBV5-6 and J is TRBJ1-6; D is undetermined. The CDR3 is made up of 16 amino acids. Trimming removed 0 bases at V and 8 bases at J, with 15 bases between. Germline V gives CDR1 SGHDT, CDR2 YYEEEE. CDR3 coding DNA: TGTGCCAGCAGCTTGGGAGGCCAGGTGAATCATTCACCCCTCCACTTT. As protein: CASSLGGQVNHSPLHF.

In its sample, this clonotype was seen a few times. This chain joins TRBV5-1 and TRBJ2-1; 11 positions match TRBD2. The CDR3 has 17 residues. The germline CDR1 and CDR2 sequences are SGHRS and YFSETQ. Trimming took 4 bases from V and 8 from J; bases not matched to a gene: 14. CDR3 nucleotide sequence: TGCGCCAGCAGCGCCGCGTCTAGCGGGGGGTACATGCATGAGCAGTTCTTC. Its translation: CASSAASSGGYMHEQFF.

This clonotype has at least ten counts. J is TRBJ1-1 and V is TRBV9, with a weak D call TRBD1 (5 bases). Trimming took off 0 bases at V and 1 base at J, with 7 bases between the two ends. The CDR3 is 14 amino acids. CDR1 SGDLS and CDR2 YYNGEE come from the germline V gene. The CDR3 nucleotides are TGTGCCAGCAGCGTAGGTGGACAGAACACTGAAGCTTTCTTT. It specifies CASSVGGQNTEAFF.

This chain connects TRBV7-2 to TRBJ2-3; 7 bases match TRBD2. Germline CDR1 reads SGHTA; CDR2 reads FQGNSA. The CDR3 is 14 residues long. The V gene end was trimmed by 7 bases and the J gene end by 1 base; junction bases not matched to a gene: 5. The CDR3 DNA sequence: TGTGCCAGCAACCTAGCGGTGGGCACAGATACGCAGTATTTT. It codes for CASNLAVGTDTQYF.

J is TRBJ1-2 and V is TRBV4-3; D is ambiguous. V lost 1 base, J lost 9 bases, and 12 bases lay in between. Germline V gene lookup returns CDR1 LGHNA and CDR2 YSLEER. The CDR3 covers 13 residues. CDR3 residues: CASSQGSGYRYTF. As DNA, the CDR3 is TGCGCCAGCAGCCAAGGTTCGGGTTACCGCTACACCTTC.

The chain combines TRBV6-4 with TRBJ2-3, with D perhaps TRBD2 (6 bases). V was cut by 8 bases and J by 2 bases, with 11 bases left in between. Germline V lookup: CDR1 MRHNA, CDR2 SNTAGT. The CDR3 is 13 residues long. CDR3 in DNA: TGTGCCAGCGGGGCTAGCGCCACAGATACGCAGTATTTT. Its protein product is CASGASATDTQYF.

The chain joins TRBV2 to TRBJ2-7; 8 bases align to TRBD1. V was pared by 6 bases and J by 2 bases, with 9 bases of the junction left unmatched. This CDR3 contains 15 residues. Germline V lookup: CDR1 SNHLY, CDR2 FYNNEI. The CDR3 protein is CASREMTGATYEQYF. In DNA form, the CDR3 reads TGTGCCAGCAGGGAAATGACAGGGGCCACCTACGAGCAGTACTTC.